This is a list of T cell receptor beta chains from one sample in a study of T cell repertoires in cytomegalovirus infection. No antigen is known for these receptors. TCRdb recomputed calls from the reads with MiXCR, one row per CDR3 protein. The data show about 130,000 distinct CDR3 sequences, over 25% seen once. The sequencing used CD8+ T cells from cultured PBMCs, collected from culture after CMV antigen stimulation. The receptors here all came from a human donor in good health (CMV status not recorded). Some clones in this sample may be carry-over from other donors' samples. Each CDR3 is given without its conserved first and last residue.

13,TRBV6-2/TRBV6-3,ASSAYRDSNYGYT
11,TRBV5-1,ASSLEVGDTQY
14,TRBV7-9,ASRQATPYSGNTIY
14,TRBV6-5,ASGPLDSEDQETQY
12,TRBV7-4,ASSLSRGNQPQH
15,TRBV7-2,ASSLSPPGTVSYEQY
16,TRBV19,ASSIVGTGGSRNTEAF
12,TRBV7-6,ASSLGGAGTEAF
13,TRBV6-2/TRBV6-3,ASSSVPGKYNEQF
12,TRBV5-6,ASSSGWGSSEQF
13,TRBV27,ASSQGQASTDTQY
14,TRBV12-5,ASGLDQGTGVYEQY
13,TRBV20-1,SAREGQLANYGYT
11,TRBV27,ASSYGGTGELF
12,TRBV5-5,ASSARGAGDTQY
13,TRBV28,ASSLAGQGVNEQF
10,TRBV6-5,ASSYSGDGYT
13,TRBV11-2,ASSLGSGGYNEQF
12,TRBV29-1,SVEVLDEAYGYT
12,TRBV12-3/TRBV12-4,ASSLNTGLNEQF
16,TRBV11-3,ASSLDQSGSGYTGELF